The rows below give T cell receptor beta chains drawn from one sample of a study of technical replicates of blood from a few donors. TCRdb keeps only in-frame clones here, not all; method: immunoSEQ multiplex PCR. The sample holds under 95,000 clones, approximately 94% seen once. Source material: T cells isolated from PBMCs. The receptors were sampled from a human donor in good health. Each CDR3 is given with its conserved first and last residue. Fields, in order: V gene, CDR3 length, D gene, clone size, J gene, CDR3 protein, CDR3 DNA. D genes are given only for firm matches. Some rows have no size entry. The others give once, few or many, or a class for an expanded clone.

TRBV10-2,16,.,.,TRBJ1-4,CASSVTSDRISKRLFF,TGCGCCAGCAGTGTCACATCCGACAGAATATCGAAAAGACTGTTTTTT
TRBV28,14,TRBD2,.,TRBJ2-1,CASSAPGLGYEQFF,TGTGCCAGCAGTGCCCCGGGACTAGGCTATGAGCAGTTCTTC
TRBV7-6,15,TRBD1,once,TRBJ2-2,CATSAGTGETGELFF,TGTGCCACCTCGGCCGGGACAGGGGAAACCGGGGAGCTGTTTTTT
TRBV10-2,13,.,.,TRBJ2-5,CASSSLASETQYF,TGCGCCAGCAGTTCCCTAGCGAGCGAGACCCAGTACTTC
TRBV10-3,12,.,.,TRBJ2-2,CAVSAVTGELFF,TGTGCCGTTAGCGCGGTCACCGGGGAGCTGTTTTTT
TRBV9,16,TRBD1,.,TRBJ2-3,CASSAGTGQFTDTQYF,TGTGCCAGCAGCGCGGGGACAGGACAATTTACAGATACGCAGTATTTT
TRBV6-6,16,.,once,TRBJ2-1,CASSYLGGDEGNEQFF,TGTGCCAGCAGTTACCTAGGGGGAGATGAGGGCAATGAGCAGTTCTTC
TRBV29-1,15,TRBD2,.,TRBJ2-1,CSAGRLAGVNNEQFF,TGCAGCGCAGGTCGACTAGCGGGAGTTAACAATGAGCAGTTCTTC
TRBV2,17,TRBD1,.,TRBJ2-7,CASSEAILPGQSYEQYF,TGTGCCAGCAGTGAAGCGATCCTTCCGGGACAGAGCTACGAGCAGTACTTC
TRBV5-5,15,.,.,TRBJ1-1,CASSLGVRENTEAFF,TGTGCCAGCAGCTTGGGAGTGAGGGAAAACACTGAAGCTTTCTTT
TRBV5-5,17,TRBD2,.,TRBJ2-7,CASSRTGTSGSSYEQYF,TGTGCCAGCAGCCGTACCGGGACTAGCGGTTCCTCCTACGAGCAGTACTTC
TRBV12-5,16,.,.,TRBJ2-3,CASAPGVAGWGDTQYF,TGTGCTAGTGCCCCGGGTGTGGCAGGGTGGGGAGATACGCAGTATTTT
TRBV6-1,17,.,.,TRBJ2-2,CASSDPTRQTNTGELFF,TGTGCCAGCAGTGACCCGACGCGTCAGACTAACACCGGGGAGCTGTTTTTT
TRBV30,14,TRBD1,.,TRBJ2-2,CAWIDRGQTGELFF,TGTGCCTGGATAGACAGGGGGCAGACCGGGGAGCTGTTTTTT
TRBV4-1,16,.,.,TRBJ2-7,CASSQGGRTRTYEQYF,TGCGCCAGCAGCCAAGGGGGTCGGACTCGAACCTACGAGCAGTACTTC
TRBV18,17,TRBD2,.,TRBJ2-2,CASSPYGTSTNTGELFF,TGTGCCAGCTCACCTTACGGGACTAGCACGAACACCGGGGAGCTGTTTTTT
TRBV7-8,14,.,.,TRBJ1-3,CASSLGQTGNTIYF,TGTGCCAGCAGCTTAGGACAGACGGGAAACACCATATATTTT
TRBV15,15,.,.,TRBJ1-6,CATSRVDGGNSPLHF,TGTGCCACCAGCAGAGTGGACGGGGGAAATTCACCCCTCCACTTT
TRBV27,15,.,.,TRBJ2-1,CASSFNPDWDNEQFF,TGTGCCAGCAGTTTTAATCCCGACTGGGACAATGAGCAGTTCTTC
TRBV5-6,15,TRBD1,.,TRBJ1-5,CASSRGDRRNQPQHF,TGTGCCAGCAGCCGCGGGGACAGACGCAATCAGCCCCAGCATTTT
TRBV6-5,14,TRBD2,.,TRBJ2-7,CASSPGTTLYEQYF,TGTGCCAGCAGTCCCGGGACTACCCTCTACGAGCAGTACTTC
TRBV7-9,15,.,.,TRBJ2-3,CASSHLSGSTDTQYF,TGTGCCAGCAGTCACTTGAGCGGGAGCACAGATACGCAGTATTTT
TRBV28,15,.,.,TRBJ2-1,CASRPQGGSYNEQFF,TGTGCCAGCAGGCCCCAGGGGGGTTCCTACAATGAGCAGTTCTTC
TRBV6-1,15,TRBD2,.,TRBJ2-6,CASSGGSSGANVLTF,TGTGCCAGCAGTGGCGGGAGCTCTGGGGCCAACGTCCTGACTTTC
TRBV2,14,TRBD1,.,TRBJ1-2,CASIRDRGFRGYTF,TGTGCCAGCATTCGGGACAGGGGATTCCGTGGCTACACCTTC
TRBV4-2,12,.,.,TRBJ2-7,CASSQRGYEQYF,TGTGCCAGCAGCCAAAGGGGGTACGAGCAGTACTTC
TRBV5-1,14,TRBD2,once,TRBJ2-1,CASSLKGLYNEQFF,TGCGCCAGCAGCTTGAAGGGACTATACAATGAGCAGTTCTTC
TRBV6-5,12,.,.,TRBJ1-2,CASSPSNYGYTF,TGTGCCAGCAGTCCTTCTAACTATGGCTACACCTTC
TRBV19,14,.,.,TRBJ1-5,CASLRRGNNQPQHF,TGTGCCAGTCTCCGGCGGGGGAACAATCAGCCCCAGCATTTT
TRBV2,12,TRBD1,.,TRBJ1-2,CATATGDYGYTF,TGTGCCACCGCGACAGGGGACTATGGCTACACCTTC
TRBV6-5,12,.,.,TRBJ2-7,CASSKGVYEQYF,TGTGCCAGCAGTAAGGGGGTCTACGAGCAGTACTTC
TRBV5-1,14,.,.,TRBJ2-7,CASSLEDYLYEQYF,TGCGCCAGCAGCTTGGAGGACTATCTCTACGAGCAGTACTTC
TRBV6-5,16,.,once,TRBJ2-1,CASSYSWGPSYNEQFF,TGTGCCAGCAGTTACTCCTGGGGGCCCTCCTACAATGAGCAGTTCTTC
TRBV6-5,15,.,.,TRBJ2-7,CASTYAQAYSYEQYF,TGTGCCAGCACCTACGCCCAGGCCTACTCCTACGAGCAGTACTTC
TRBV19,13,.,.,TRBJ2-7,CASSMSDNYEQYF,TGTGCCAGTAGTATGTCGGACAACTACGAGCAGTACTTC
TRBV7-7,13,.,.,TRBJ2-5,CASSLSSEETQYF,TGTGCTAGCAGCTTATCGTCCGAAGAGACCCAGTACTTC
TRBV5-4,14,.,.,TRBJ1-3,CASSRDFTGNTIYF,TGTGCCAGCAGCCGTGACTTCACTGGAAACACCATATATTTT
TRBV7-3,14,TRBD2,.,TRBJ2-3,CASQLAGGLDTQYF,TGTGCCAGCCAACTAGCGGGGGGGCTGGATACGCAGTATTTT
TRBV7-2,15,.,.,TRBJ1-5,CASSLGWSSGQPQHF,TGTGCCAGCAGCTTAGGTTGGAGTTCGGGTCAGCCCCAGCATTTT
TRBV5-1,14,.,.,TRBJ2-7,CASSLNGPIPEQYF,TGCGCCAGCAGCTTGAATGGCCCGATCCCCGAGCAGTACTTC
TRBV28,12,.,.,TRBJ2-7,CASREQGNEQYF,TGTGCCAGCAGAGAACAGGGTAACGAGCAGTACTTC
TRBV7-6,17,.,.,TRBJ2-5,CASSPTLEIKGQETQYF,TGTGCCAGCAGCCCGACCCTAGAAATCAAAGGCCAAGAGACCCAGTACTTC
TRBV6-1,11,TRBD1,.,TRBJ1-1,CASTGTAEAFF,TGTGCCAGCACTGGGACAGCAGAAGCTTTCTTT
TRBV11-3,18,TRBD1,once,TRBJ1-3,CASSDPGQLLFSGNTIYF,TGTGCCAGCAGCGACCCGGGACAGCTACTATTCTCTGGAAACACCATATATTTT
TRBV6-5,15,.,.,TRBJ2-7,CASSKRQSASYEQYF,TGTGCCAGCAGTAAGCGACAGAGTGCTTCCTACGAGCAGTACTTC
TRBV2,10,.,once,TRBJ2-7,CASSGYEQYF,TGTGCCAGCTCGGGGTACGAGCAGTACTTC
TRBV19,13,.,.,TRBJ2-3,CASSIQEGDTQYF,TGTGCCAGTAGTATACAGGAGGGGGATACGCAGTATTTT
TRBV28,13,.,.,TRBJ2-4,CASSLGSSDIQYF,TGTGCCAGCAGTTTAGGCAGTTCAGACATTCAGTACTTC
TRBV6-5,11,.,.,TRBJ2-1,CASLYGRQQFF,TGTGCCAGCTTATACGGCAGGCAGCAGTTCTTC
TRBV11-2,12,.,.,TRBJ2-7,CASSLRHYEQYF,TGTGCCAGCAGCCTAAGACATTACGAGCAGTACTTC
TRBV6-1,15,.,.,TRBJ2-6,CASSDLYSGANVLTF,TGTGCCAGCAGTGATCTGTATTCTGGGGCCAACGTCCTGACTTTC
TRBV7-8,15,.,.,TRBJ2-7,CASSDSTRSSYEQYF,TGTGCCAGCAGCGACTCGACGAGGAGCTCCTACGAGCAGTACTTC